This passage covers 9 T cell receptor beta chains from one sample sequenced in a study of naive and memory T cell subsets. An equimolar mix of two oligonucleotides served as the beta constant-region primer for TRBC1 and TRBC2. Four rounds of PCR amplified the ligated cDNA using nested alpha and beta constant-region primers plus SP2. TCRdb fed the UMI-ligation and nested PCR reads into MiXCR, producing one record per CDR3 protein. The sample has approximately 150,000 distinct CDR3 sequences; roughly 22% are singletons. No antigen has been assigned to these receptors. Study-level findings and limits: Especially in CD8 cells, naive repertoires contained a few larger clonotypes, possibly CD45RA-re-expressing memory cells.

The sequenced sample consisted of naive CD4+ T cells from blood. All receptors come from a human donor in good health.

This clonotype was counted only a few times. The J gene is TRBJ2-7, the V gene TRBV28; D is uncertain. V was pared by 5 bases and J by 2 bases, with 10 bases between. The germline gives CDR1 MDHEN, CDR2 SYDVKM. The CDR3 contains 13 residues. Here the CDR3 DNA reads TGTGCCAGCAGTATCCCCCCACCCTACGAGCAGTACTTC. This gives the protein CASSIPPPYEQYF.

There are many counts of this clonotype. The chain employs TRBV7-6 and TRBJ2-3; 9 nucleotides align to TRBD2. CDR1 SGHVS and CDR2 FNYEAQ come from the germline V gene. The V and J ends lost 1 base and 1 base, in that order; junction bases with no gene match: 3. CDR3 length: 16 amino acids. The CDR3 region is CASSLGPSGGTDTQYF. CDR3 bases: TGTGCCAGCAGCTTAGGGCCTAGCGGGGGCACAGATACGCAGTATTTT.

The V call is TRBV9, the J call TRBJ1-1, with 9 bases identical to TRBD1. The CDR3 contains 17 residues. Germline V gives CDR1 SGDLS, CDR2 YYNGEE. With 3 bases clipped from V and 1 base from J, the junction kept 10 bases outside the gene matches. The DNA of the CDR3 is TGTGCCAGCAGCGGCCGGACAGGGGCCCCCCAGAACACTGAAGCTTTCTTT. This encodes CASSGRTGAPQNTEAFF.

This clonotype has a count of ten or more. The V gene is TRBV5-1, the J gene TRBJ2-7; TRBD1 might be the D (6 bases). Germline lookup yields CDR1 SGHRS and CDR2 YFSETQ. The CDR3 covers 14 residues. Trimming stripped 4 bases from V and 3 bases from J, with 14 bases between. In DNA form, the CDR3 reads TGCGCCAGCAGCCCCAGGGGCGAGAACTACGAGCAGTACTTC. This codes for CASSPRGENYEQYF. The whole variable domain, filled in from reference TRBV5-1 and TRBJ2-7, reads KAGVTQTPRYLIKTRGQQVTLSCSPISGHRSVSWYQQTPGQGLQFLFEYFSETQRNKGNFPGRFSGRQFSNSRSEMNVSTLELGDSALYLCASSPRGENYEQYFGPGTRLTVT.

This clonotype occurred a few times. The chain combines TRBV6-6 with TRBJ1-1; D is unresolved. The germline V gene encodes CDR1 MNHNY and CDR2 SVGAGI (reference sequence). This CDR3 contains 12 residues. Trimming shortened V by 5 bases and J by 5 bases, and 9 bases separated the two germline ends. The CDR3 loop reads CASSPTRTEAFF. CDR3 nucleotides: TGTGCCAGCAGTCCCACTAGGACTGAAGCTTTCTTT.

This CDR3 reads CASSYFGGTQYF. CDR3 bases: TGTGCCAGCAGCTACTTCGGGGGGACCCAGTACTTC. V gene TRBV7-3 combines with J gene TRBJ2-5; tentative D call: TRBD2 (6 bases). V lost 4 bases and J lost 7, with 10 bases in between. Germline CDR1 is SGHTA and CDR2 is FQGTGA. This CDR3 region has 12 residues.

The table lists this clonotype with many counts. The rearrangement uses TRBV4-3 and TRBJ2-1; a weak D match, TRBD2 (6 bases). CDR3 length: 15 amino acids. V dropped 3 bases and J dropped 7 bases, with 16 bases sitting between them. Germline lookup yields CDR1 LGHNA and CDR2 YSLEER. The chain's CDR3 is CASSQEGLPGNEQFF. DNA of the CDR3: TGCGCCAGCAGCCAGGAGGGACTGCCGGGTAATGAGCAGTTCTTC.

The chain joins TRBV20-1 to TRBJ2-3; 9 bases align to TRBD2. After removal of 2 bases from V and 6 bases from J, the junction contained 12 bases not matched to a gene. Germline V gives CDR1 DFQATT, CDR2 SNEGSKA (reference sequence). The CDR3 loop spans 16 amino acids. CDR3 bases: TGCAGTGCTAGACCCCGAAAAGCGGGAGGAAGGGATACGCAGTATTTT. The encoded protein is CSARPRKAGGRDTQYF.

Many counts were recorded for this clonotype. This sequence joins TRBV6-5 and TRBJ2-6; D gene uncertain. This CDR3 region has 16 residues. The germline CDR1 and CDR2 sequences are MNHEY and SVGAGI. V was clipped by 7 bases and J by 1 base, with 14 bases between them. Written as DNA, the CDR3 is TGTGCCAGCATTAACTTAGGAGATTCTGGGGCCAACGTCCTGACTTTC. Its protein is CASINLGDSGANVLTF.